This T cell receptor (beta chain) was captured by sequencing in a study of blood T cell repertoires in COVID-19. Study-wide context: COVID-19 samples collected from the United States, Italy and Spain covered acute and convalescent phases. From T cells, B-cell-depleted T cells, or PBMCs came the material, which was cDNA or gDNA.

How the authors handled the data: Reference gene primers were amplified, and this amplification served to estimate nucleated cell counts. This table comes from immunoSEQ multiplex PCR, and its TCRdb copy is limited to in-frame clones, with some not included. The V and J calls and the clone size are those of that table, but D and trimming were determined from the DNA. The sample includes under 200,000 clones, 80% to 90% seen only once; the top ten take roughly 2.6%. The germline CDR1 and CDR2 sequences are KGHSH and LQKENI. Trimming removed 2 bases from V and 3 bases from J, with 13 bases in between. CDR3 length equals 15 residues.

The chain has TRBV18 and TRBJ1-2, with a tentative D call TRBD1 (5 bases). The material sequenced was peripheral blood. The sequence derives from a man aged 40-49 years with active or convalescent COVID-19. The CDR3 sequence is CASSPGVNRHYGYTF. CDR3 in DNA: TGTGCCAGCTCACCAGGAGTGAACAGGCACTATGGCTACACCTTC.